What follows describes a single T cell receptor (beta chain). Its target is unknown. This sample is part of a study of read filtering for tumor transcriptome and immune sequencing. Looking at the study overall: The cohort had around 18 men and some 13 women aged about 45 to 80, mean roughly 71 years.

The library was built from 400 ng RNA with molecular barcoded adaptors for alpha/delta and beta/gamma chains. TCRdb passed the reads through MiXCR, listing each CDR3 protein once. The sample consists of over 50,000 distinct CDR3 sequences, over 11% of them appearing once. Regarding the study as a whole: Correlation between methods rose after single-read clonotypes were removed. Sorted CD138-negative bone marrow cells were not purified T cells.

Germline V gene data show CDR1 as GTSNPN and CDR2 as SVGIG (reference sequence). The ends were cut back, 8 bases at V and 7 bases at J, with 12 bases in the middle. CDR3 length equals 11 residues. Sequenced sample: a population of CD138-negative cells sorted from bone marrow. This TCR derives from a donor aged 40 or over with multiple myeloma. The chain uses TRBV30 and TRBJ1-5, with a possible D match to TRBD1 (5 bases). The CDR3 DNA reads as TGTGCCCTTGGAAGGGGCCAGCCCCAGCATTTT. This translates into CALGRGQPQHF.